This passage covers 2 T cell receptor beta chains from one sample sequenced in a study of T cells in Graves' hyperthyroidism and ophthalmopathy. TCR beta CDR3 region amplification was performed from RNA transcripts. With the HTBI primer set, the TCR CDR3 went through a first round of RT-PCR. TCRdb called the multiplex PCR reads again in MiXCR, with one record for every CDR3 protein. The table has fewer than 350,000 distinct CDR3 sequences, around a sixth seen once. Sequences were obtained from blood. The receptor set was obtained from a woman aged 45-59 years with Graves' hyperthyroidism.

This clonotype was found a few times. This chain connects TRBV20-1 to TRBJ1-1; 9 bases match TRBD1. This CDR3 comprises 13 residues. Germline loops: CDR1 DFQATT, CDR2 SNEGSKA (reference sequence). V lost 1 base to trimming and J lost 8 bases; unmatched junction nucleotides: 5. The CDR3 is CSARGLGTGEAFF. DNA for the CDR3: TGCAGTGCTAGAGGTCTGGGGACAGGGGAAGCTTTCTTT.

This clonotype occurred a few times. The rearrangement uses TRBV20-1 and TRBJ2-2, with 11 bases matching TRBD2. J gave up 5 bases and V 3 bases, and 8 bases lay outside the gene matches. The germline gives CDR1 DFQATT, CDR2 SNEGSKA (reference sequence). This CDR3 has 16 residues. The CDR3 DNA is TGCAGTGCTAGTACTAGCGGGGGATTAGGAACCGGGGAGCTGTTTTTT. Translation: CSASTSGGLGTGELFF.